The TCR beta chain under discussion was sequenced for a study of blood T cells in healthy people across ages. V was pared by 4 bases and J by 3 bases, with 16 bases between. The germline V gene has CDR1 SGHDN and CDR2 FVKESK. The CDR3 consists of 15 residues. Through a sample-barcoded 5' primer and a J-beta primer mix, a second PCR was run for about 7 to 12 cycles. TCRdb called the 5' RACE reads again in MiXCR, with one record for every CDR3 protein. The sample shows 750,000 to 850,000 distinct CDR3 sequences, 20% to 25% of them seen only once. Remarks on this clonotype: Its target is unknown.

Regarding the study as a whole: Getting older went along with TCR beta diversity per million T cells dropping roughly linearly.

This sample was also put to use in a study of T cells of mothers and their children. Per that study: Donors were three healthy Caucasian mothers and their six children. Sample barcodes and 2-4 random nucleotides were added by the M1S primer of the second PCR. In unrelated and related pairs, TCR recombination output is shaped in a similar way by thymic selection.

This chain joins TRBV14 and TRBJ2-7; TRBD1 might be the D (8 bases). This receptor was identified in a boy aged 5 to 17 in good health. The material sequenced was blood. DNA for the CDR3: TGTGCCAGCAGCCTCTTACAGGGGGAGGGCTACGAGCAGTACTTC. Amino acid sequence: CASSLLQGEGYEQYF.